This TCR beta chain was sequenced during a study of stem cell transplantation in POMP-related autoinflammatory disease. Profiled with immunoSEQ multiplex PCR; TCRdb holds only in-frame clones, not every one. The data contain tens of thousands of clones, just over 90% of them singletons. Germline CDR1 MDHEN, CDR2 SYDVKM. V lost 2 bases to trimming and J lost 1 base, with 10 bases between them. This CDR3 region has 15 residues. The gene calls are TRBV28 and TRBJ2-3; D gene ambiguous. This receptor was taken from a human patient with POMP-related autoinflammation and immune dysregulation (PRAID). A subset of T cells may come from the graft donor. The sample was CD4+ T cells from PBMCs, taken after stem cell transplantation. CDR3 sequence (DNA): TGTGCCAGCAGTTTAGGGATTAGGGGCACAGATACGCAGTATTTT. It codes for CASSLGIRGTDTQYF.